These 9 T cell receptor beta chains were sequenced from one sample in a study of tumor-infiltrating lymphocytes in oesophageal squamous cell carcinoma. MiXCR was run by TCRdb on the PCR reads, yielding one entry per CDR3 protein. The table lists 9,500 to 11,000 distinct CDR3 sequences, approximately 62% of them singletons. The sequenced sample was esophageal tumor tissue. The source is a male donor with esophageal squamous cell carcinoma.

This clonotype was seen more than once but under ten times. The chain recombines TRBV7-2 with TRBJ2-3; TRBD2 aligns across 8 bases. The CDR3 consists of 15 residues. V dropped 1 base and J dropped 5; count of bases not matched to a gene: 5. In germline, CDR1 is SGHTA, CDR2 FQGNSA. CDR3 DNA: TGTGCCAGCAGCTTAGACGGGAGGGGGGTAGATACGCAGTATTTT. Amino acid sequence: CASSLDGRGVDTQYF.

This clonotype came up a few times. This sequence joins TRBV7-2 and TRBJ2-1, with D unresolved. The J call is uncertain, as TRBJ2-7 better fits the DNA end. This CDR3 is 12 amino acids long. CDR1 and CDR2 from the germline V gene are SGHTA and FQGNSA. The CDR3 spells CASSLGGMGQYF. The DNA for the CDR3 is TGTGCCAGCAGCTTAGGAGGTATGGGGCAGTACTTC.

The chain carries TRBV6-8 and TRBJ2-5; possibly TRBD1 for D (5 bases). The tail of the sequence fits TRBJ2-7 better, so the J call may be wrong. The CDR3 consists of 16 residues. Germline V gene lookup returns CDR1 MNHGY and CDR2 SAAAGT. The CDR3 coding sequence is TGTGCCAGCATTGGATTTGGCAGGGCTAGCTCCTACGAGCAGTACTTC. Its translation: CASIGFGRASSYEQYF.

This clonotype is classed as medium-sized. The V call is TRBV19, the J call TRBJ1-6; D call uncertain. Trimming left V 5 bases short and J 9 bases short, with 11 bases between. Per germline, CDR1 LNHDA and CDR2 SQIVND (reference sequence). This CDR3 has 13 amino acids. The CDR3 protein is CASSLTPGSPLHF. CDR3 nucleotides: TGTGCCAGTAGTCTGACCCCAGGTTCACCCCTCCACTTT.

This clonotype was seen a single time. V usage is TRBV7-4 and J usage is TRBJ2-3; D is tentatively TRBD1 or TRBD2 (5 bases each). The closer fit of TRBJ2-7 to the DNA end suggests the J call may be wrong. Germline V gives CDR1 SGHVT, CDR2 SQSDAQ. The CDR3 has 15 amino acids. The DNA of the CDR3 is TGTGCCAGCATCCGACCGGGACGGATAAACAATGAGCAGTACTTC. Protein sequence: CASIRPGRINNEQYF.

By sample share, this clonotype is medium-sized. CDR3 bases: TGTGCCAGCAGCTTAGCGGGCGGGCTGCGGGGGACCCAGTACTTC. Its protein is CASSLAGGLRGTQYF. The chain recombines TRBV7-9 with TRBJ2-5; D is perhaps TRBD2 (6 bases). The CDR3 sequence is 15 residues long. Germline V gene sequence: CDR1 SEHNR, CDR2 FQNEAQ (reference sequence). The germline V and J ends were trimmed by 0 bases and 7 bases, with 15 bases remaining between them.

The chain couples TRBV7-9 to TRBJ2-7, with 7 bases fitting TRBD2. The J call may be incorrect, as the DNA end agrees better with TRBJ2-1. The CDR3 totals 16 residues. Germline V lookup: CDR1 SEHNR, CDR2 FQNEAQ (reference sequence). Written as DNA, the CDR3 is TGTGCCAGCAGCTTAGCGCGGAGCGGGACGTACAATGAGCAGTTCTTC. Translated, it gives CASSLARSGTYNEQFF.

The rearrangement uses TRBV12-3 or TRBV12-4 and TRBJ2-1; D may be TRBD1 or TRBD2 (5 bases each). The closer fit of TRBJ2-5 to the DNA end suggests the J call may be wrong. This CDR3 is built from 16 residues. The CDR3 nucleotides read TGTGCCAGCAGCAAAACCGGGACCCAAATGTGGGAGACCCAGTACTTC. Its protein product is CASSKTGTQMWETQYF.

The chain employs TRBV7-2 and TRBJ2-7; 7 positions agree with TRBD1. The CDR3 has 13 residues. The V gene end was trimmed by 7 bases and the J gene end by 7 bases; junction bases not matched to a gene: 10. The V gene's germline CDR1 is SGHTA and CDR2 FQGNSA. CDR3 DNA sequence: TGTGCCAGCAAGTGGGACAGATACAATGAGCAGTACTTC. Protein product: CASKWDRYNEQYF.